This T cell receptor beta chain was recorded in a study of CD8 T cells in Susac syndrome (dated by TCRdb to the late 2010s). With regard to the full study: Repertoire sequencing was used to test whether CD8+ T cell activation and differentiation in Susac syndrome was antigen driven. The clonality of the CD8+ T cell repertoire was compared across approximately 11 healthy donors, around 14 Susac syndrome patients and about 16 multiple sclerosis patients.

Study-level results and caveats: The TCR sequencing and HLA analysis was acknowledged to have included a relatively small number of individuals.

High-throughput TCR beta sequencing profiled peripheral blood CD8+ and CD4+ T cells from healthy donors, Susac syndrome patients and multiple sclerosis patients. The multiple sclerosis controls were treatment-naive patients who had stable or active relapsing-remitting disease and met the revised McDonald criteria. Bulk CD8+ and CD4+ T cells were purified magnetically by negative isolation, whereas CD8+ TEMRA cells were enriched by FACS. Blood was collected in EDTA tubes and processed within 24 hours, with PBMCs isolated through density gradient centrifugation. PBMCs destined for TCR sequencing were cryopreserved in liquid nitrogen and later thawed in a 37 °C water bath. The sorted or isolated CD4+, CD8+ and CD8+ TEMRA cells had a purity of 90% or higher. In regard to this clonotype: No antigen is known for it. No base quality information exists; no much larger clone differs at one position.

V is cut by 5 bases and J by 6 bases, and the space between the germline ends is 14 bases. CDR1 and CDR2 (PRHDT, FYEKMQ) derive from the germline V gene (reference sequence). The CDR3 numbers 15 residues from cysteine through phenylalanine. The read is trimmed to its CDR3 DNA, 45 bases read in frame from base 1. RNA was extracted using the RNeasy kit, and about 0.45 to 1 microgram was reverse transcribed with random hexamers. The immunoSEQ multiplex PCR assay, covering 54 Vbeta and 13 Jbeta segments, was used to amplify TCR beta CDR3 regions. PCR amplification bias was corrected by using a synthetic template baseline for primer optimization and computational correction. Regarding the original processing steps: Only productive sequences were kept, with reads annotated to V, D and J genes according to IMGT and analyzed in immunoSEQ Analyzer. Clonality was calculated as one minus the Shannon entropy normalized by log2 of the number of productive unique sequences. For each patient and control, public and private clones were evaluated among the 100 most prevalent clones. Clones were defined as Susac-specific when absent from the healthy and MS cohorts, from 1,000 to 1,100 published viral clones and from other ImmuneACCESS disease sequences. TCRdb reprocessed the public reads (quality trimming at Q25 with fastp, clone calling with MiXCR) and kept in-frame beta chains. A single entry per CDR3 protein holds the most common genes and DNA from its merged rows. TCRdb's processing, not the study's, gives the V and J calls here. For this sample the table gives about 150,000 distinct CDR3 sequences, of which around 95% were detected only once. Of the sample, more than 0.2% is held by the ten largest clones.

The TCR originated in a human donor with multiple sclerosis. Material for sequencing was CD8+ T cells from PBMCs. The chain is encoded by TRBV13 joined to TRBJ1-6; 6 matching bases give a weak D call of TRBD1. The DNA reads TGTGCCAGCAGCCTTGGGACACCGACTAATTCACCCCTCCACTTT. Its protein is CASSLGTPTNSPLHF.